The clone carrying this TCR beta chain showed up just a few times. Its antigen remains unknown. Sequencing was performed with immunoSEQ multiplex PCR; in TCRdb, only in-frame clones are kept and a portion is missing. This sample has about 30,000 clones, with roughly 70% found just once. The sample belongs to a study of PD-1 blockade in classical Hodgkin lymphoma. Study information: Patients had nivolumab dosed at 3 mg/kg, delivered intravenously every 2 weeks.

Each patient relapsed following autologous stem cell transplantation, and prior brentuximab vedotin exposure differed. Study results and caveats: Individuals initiating nivolumab under 1 year after ASCT were excluded. Why the repertoires differ is still unclear, perhaps disease activity or prior therapy.

CDR1 and CDR2 (germline): LGHNA, YNFKEQ. The CDR3 runs 15 residues. Trimming took off 0 bases at V and 8 bases at J, with 16 bases between the two ends. This clonotype originated in a human donor with classical Hodgkin lymphoma. The sample in question was peripheral blood mononuclear cells (PBMCs), obtained before the second cycle of nivolumab. The chain recombines TRBV4-2 with TRBJ1-2; the D gene is possibly TRBD1 (6 bases). DNA for the CDR3: TGTGCCAGCAGCCAAGATGTGGGGGGCGCTTGGGGCTACACCTTC. It encodes CASSQDVGGAWGYTF.